Following are 17 T cell receptor beta chains from one sample sequenced in a study of cytomegalovirus exposure and HLA in healthy donors. PCR amplification relied on 60 Vbeta primers (plus 13 Jbeta primers). The repertoire was sequenced with immunoSEQ multiplex PCR; TCRdb's copy has only in-frame clones and lacks some. This table has 100,000 to 150,000 clones, roughly 80% appearing once. The sample comprised PBMCs. These receptors originate from a young woman in good health and CMV-seronegative.

This chain connects TRBV29-1 to TRBJ1-1; no firm D call. The V and J ends lost 2 bases and 0 bases respectively, with 10 bases between them. Germline CDR1 is SQVTM and CDR2 is ANQGSEA. This CDR3 is built from 14 residues. The CDR3 spells CSVERSLMNTEAFF. The CDR3 DNA reads as TGCAGCGTTGAACGGTCTTTAATGAACACTGAAGCTTTCTTT.

The sample holds a few counts of this clone. CDR3 nucleotide sequence: TGTGCCAGCAGTTCGAAAATTACAGGGCGCGAGCAGTACTTC. Translation: CASSSKITGREQYF. The chain combines TRBV27 with TRBJ2-7; possible D gene TRBD1, 6 bases. The length of the CDR3 is 14 residues. CDR1 is MNHEY, CDR2 SMNVEV, per germline (reference sequence). V was trimmed by 4 bases and J by 6 bases, leaving 16 bases between them.

The chain is built from TRBV7-6 and TRBJ1-1; D uncertain. Trimming left V 1 base short and J 1 base short, with 7 bases between. The CDR3 is 14 amino acids. CDR1 is SGHVS, CDR2 FNYEAQ, per germline. The chain's CDR3 is CASSLGGGNTEAFF. The CDR3 region has the DNA TGTGCCAGCAGCTTAGGGGGAGGGAACACTGAAGCTTTCTTT.

On this clone: The junction and the germline gene differ at one end; a read error may be behind it. J is TRBJ2-6 and V is TRBV5-1, with D possibly matching TRBD1 (6 bases). This CDR3 comprises 16 residues. Germline CDR1 is SGHRS and CDR2 is YFSETQ. DNA for the CDR3: TGCGCCAGCAGCTGGGGTGGGGGCTCTGGGGCCAACGGCCTGACTTTC. This sequence encodes CASSWGGGSGANGLTF.

The CDR3 sequence: CAWSRQGVRLGSTEAFF. Here the CDR3 DNA reads TGTGCCTGGTCACGACAGGGGGTAAGGTTGGGGAGCACTGAAGCTTTCTTT. The chain recombines TRBV30 with TRBJ1-1; TRBD1 aligns across 9 bases. This CDR3 is built from 17 residues. CDR1 and CDR2 from the germline V gene are GTSNPN and SVGIG (reference sequence). Losses at the gene ends were 5 bases for V and 4 bases for J; bases not matched to a gene: 17.

The J gene is TRBJ2-7, the V gene TRBV20-1, with 7 bases matching TRBD2. Losses at the gene ends were 5 bases for V and 7 bases for J; bases not matched to a gene: 5. CDR1 is DFQATT, CDR2 SNEGSKA, per germline (reference sequence). The CDR3 runs to 11 residues. The CDR3 loop reads CSAVFGGEQYF. The CDR3 DNA reads as TGCAGTGCTGTATTCGGGGGGGAGCAGTACTTC.

V and J are TRBV7-2 and TRBJ2-7; 7 bases are shared with TRBD1. Trimming removed 5 bases from V and 6 bases from J; junction bases left unmatched: 4. The CDR3 sequence is 12 residues long. Germline V gene data show CDR1 as SGHTA and CDR2 as FQGNSA. Written as DNA, the CDR3 is TGTGCCAGCAGCGCCCACAGGGGCGAGCAGTACTTC. Residues: CASSAHRGEQYF.

This clone was found a few times. The chain couples TRBV9 to TRBJ2-1; D might be TRBD1 (5 bases). V was trimmed by 4 bases and J by 9 bases, leaving 14 bases between them. This CDR3 spans 13 amino acids. The germline V gene encodes CDR1 SGDLS and CDR2 YYNGEE. The chain's CDR3 is CASSSGPGSEQFF. The DNA for the CDR3 is TGTGCCAGCAGCTCAGGCCCAGGGTCTGAGCAGTTCTTC.

This clone was seen a handful of times. The chain uses TRBV18 and TRBJ2-2; 7 positions match TRBD1. This CDR3 is 18 amino acids long. The germline V gene has CDR1 KGHSH and CDR2 LQKENI. J gave up 3 bases and V 4 bases, and 14 bases lay outside the gene matches. In nucleotides, the CDR3 is TGTGCCAGCTCACAGGGGGCGAAGGTTGGTCTTGACACCGGGGAGCTGTTTTTT. Translated: CASSQGAKVGLDTGELFF.

V is TRBV5-1 and J is TRBJ2-2; 9 bases are a match to TRBD2. CDR3 length equals 18 residues. Trimming removed 3 bases from V and 6 bases from J; junction bases left unmatched: 15. The germline CDR1 and CDR2 sequences are SGHRS and YFSETQ. The CDR3 bases are TGCGCCAGCAGCTCTGGCCAACCTAGCGGGAAGGTGGCCGGGGAGCTGTTTTTT. This codes for CASSSGQPSGKVAGELFF.

The chain uses TRBV25-1 and TRBJ2-1, with 9 bases identical to TRBD2. CDR3 length: 15 residues. Per the germline V gene, CDR1 is MGHDK and CDR2 is SYGVNS. Trimming at V came to 4 bases and at J to 5 bases, leaving 6 bases not matched to a gene. In DNA form, the CDR3 reads TGTGCCAGCAGTGTGTTAGCGGGGGAAAACAATGAGCAGTTCTTC. As protein: CASSVLAGENNEQFF.

The gene calls are TRBV10-3 and TRBJ1-1; TRBD1 matches 7 bases. This CDR3 spans 15 amino acids. The junction had 8 bases not matched to a gene; V was cut back by 2 bases and J by 5 bases. Germline loops: CDR1 ENHRY, CDR2 SYGVKD. The CDR3 DNA follows: TGTGCCATCAGTGAGGTGTTTAGGGGGCGGACTGAAGCTTTCTTT. Translating it yields CAISEVFRGRTEAFF.

This chain's CDR3 is CASSDPLRGSTNEKLFF. The CDR3 DNA reads as TGTGCCAGCAGTGATCCTCTCAGGGGATCAACTAATGAAAAACTGTTTTTT. The chain couples TRBV25-1 to TRBJ1-4, with D perhaps TRBD1 (6 bases). The CDR3 runs to 17 residues. The germline gives CDR1 MGHDK, CDR2 SYGVNS. V lost 3 bases and J lost 0, with 14 bases in between.

The genes are TRBV19 and TRBJ1-5, with TRBD1 matching 9 bases. Germline assignment: CDR1 LNHDA and CDR2 SQIVND (reference sequence). V shed 4 bases and J 6 bases; nucleotides not matched to a gene: 10. The CDR3 runs 16 residues. The CDR3 is CASSRPGTGTTQPQHF. Written as DNA, the CDR3 is TGTGCCAGTAGTAGACCCGGGACAGGGACGACTCAGCCCCAGCATTTT. Looking up the rest from reference TRBV19 and TRBJ1-5 gives the full variable domain: DGGITQSPKYLFRKEGQNVTLSCEQNLNHDAMYWYRQDPGQGLRLIYYSQIVNDFQKGDIAEGYSVSREKKESFPLTVTSAQKNPTAFYLCASSRPGTGTTQPQHFGDGTRLSIL.

V usage is TRBV19 and J usage is TRBJ2-5, with a tentative D call TRBD2 (6 bases). The V and J ends lost 4 bases and 2 bases respectively, with 8 bases between them. Per the germline V gene, CDR1 is LNHDA and CDR2 is SQIVND (reference sequence). This CDR3 contains 13 residues. CDR3 coding DNA: TGTGCCAGTAGTAGGGGGGTGCAAGAGACCCAGTACTTC. Translating gives CASSRGVQETQYF.

The CDR3 here is CASSIASSQPQHF. The CDR3 DNA reads as TGTGCCAGTAGTATAGCGTCGAGTCAGCCCCAGCATTTT. The gene calls are TRBV19 and TRBJ1-5; D unclear. This CDR3 has 13 amino acids. Germline loops: CDR1 LNHDA, CDR2 SQIVND (reference sequence). Trimming removed 1 base from V and 6 bases from J, with 7 bases in between.

The chain recombines TRBV7-2 with TRBJ1-2; TRBD1 aligns across 10 bases. V was pared by 5 bases and J by 3 bases, with 3 bases of the junction left unmatched. The CDR3 has 14 amino acids. The germline V gene has CDR1 SGHTA and CDR2 FQGNSA. CDR3 DNA sequence: TGTGCCAGCAGCGTGGACAGGGGGGACTATGGCTACACCTTC. Translated, it gives CASSVDRGDYGYTF.